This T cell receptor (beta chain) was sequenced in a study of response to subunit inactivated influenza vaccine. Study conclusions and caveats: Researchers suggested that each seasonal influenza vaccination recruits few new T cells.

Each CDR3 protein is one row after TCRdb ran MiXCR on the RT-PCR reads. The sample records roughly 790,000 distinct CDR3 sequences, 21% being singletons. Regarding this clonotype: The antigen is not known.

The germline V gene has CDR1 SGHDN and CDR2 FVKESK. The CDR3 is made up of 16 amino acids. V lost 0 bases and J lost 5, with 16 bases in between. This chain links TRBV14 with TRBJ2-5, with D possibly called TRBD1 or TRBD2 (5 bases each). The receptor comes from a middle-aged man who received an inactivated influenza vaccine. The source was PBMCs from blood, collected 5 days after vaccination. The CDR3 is CASSQDIGGASETQYF. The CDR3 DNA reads TGTGCCAGCAGCCAAGATATTGGGGGAGCATCGGAGACCCAGTACTTC.